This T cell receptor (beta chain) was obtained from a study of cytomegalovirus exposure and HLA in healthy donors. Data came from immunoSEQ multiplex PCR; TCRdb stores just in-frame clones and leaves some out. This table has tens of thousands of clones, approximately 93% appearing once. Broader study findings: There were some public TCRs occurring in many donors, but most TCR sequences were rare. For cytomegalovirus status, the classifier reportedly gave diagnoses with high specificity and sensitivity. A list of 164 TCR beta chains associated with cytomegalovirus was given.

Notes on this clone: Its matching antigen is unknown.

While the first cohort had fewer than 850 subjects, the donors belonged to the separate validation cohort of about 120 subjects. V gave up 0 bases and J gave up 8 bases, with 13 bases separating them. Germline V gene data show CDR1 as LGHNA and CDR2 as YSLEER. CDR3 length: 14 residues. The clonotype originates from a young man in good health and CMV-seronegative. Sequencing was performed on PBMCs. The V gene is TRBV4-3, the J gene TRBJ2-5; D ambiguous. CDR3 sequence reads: CASSQDRLLVTQYF. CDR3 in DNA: TGCGCCAGCAGCCAAGATAGACTCCTCGTAACCCAGTACTTC.